Listed here is a single TCR beta chain. What it binds is not known. The sample comes from a study of T cell responses to AZD1222 COVID-19 vaccine. In the study overall: Pooled together were second doses at about 4 or about 12 weeks.

This CDR3 has 13 residues. Trimming removed 5 bases from V and 11 bases from J; junction bases left unmatched: 8. CDR1 is SGHAT and CDR2 is FQNNGV in the germline V gene. Assay: immunoSEQ multiplex PCR; the TCRdb copy retains only in-frame clones and omits some. The table has about 54,000 clones, about 86% seen once; the top ten hold 10%. Study-wide findings and caveats: Researchers report vaccine-associated CD4 TCRs spanning spike, with dominance at 160-218 and 743-854.

This clonotype was obtained from an adult in good health. V usage is TRBV11-2 and J usage is TRBJ2-1; the match to TRBD1 covers 8 bases. Sequencing used peripheral blood, obtained on day 0 of AZD1222 vaccination. The CDR3 reads CASSATGTGKQFF. The CDR3 DNA sequence: TGTGCCAGCAGCGCGACAGGGACAGGAAAGCAGTTCTTC. Looking up the rest from reference TRBV11-2 and TRBJ2-1 gives the full variable domain: EAGVAQSPRYKIIEKRQSVAFWCNPISGHATLYWYQQILGQGPKLLIQFQNNGVVDDSQLPKDRFSAERLKGVDSTLKIQPAKLEDSAVYLCASSATGTGKQFFGPGTRLTVL.